This passage covers 17 T cell receptor beta chains from one sample sequenced in a study of CD8 T cells in Susac syndrome. The RNA input was about 0.45 to 1 ug, and it was reverse transcribed with random hexamers. One entry per CDR3 protein, called by TCRdb with MiXCR from the immunoSEQ multiplex PCR reads. The sample shows about 150,000 distinct CDR3 sequences, roughly 95% of them seen only once. The sample was CD4+ T cells from PBMCs. These receptors originate from a human donor with Susac syndrome.

The chain uses TRBV11-2 and TRBJ2-1; 7 bases are shared with TRBD2. Germline CDR1 is SGHAT and CDR2 is FQNNGV. The CDR3 has 14 amino acids. V shed 8 bases and J 7 bases; nucleotides not matched to a gene: 11. CDR3 DNA sequence: TGTGCCAGCGGGGACCTTCGAGCGGGGAATGAGCAGTTCTTC. Its protein is CASGDLRAGNEQFF.

V is TRBV3-1 and J is TRBJ2-5; a weak D match, TRBD1 (5 bases). CDR3 length: 15 amino acids. Germline V lookup: CDR1 LGHDT, CDR2 YNNKEL (reference sequence). Between the trimmed V and J ends, which lost 1 base and 1 base, there was a span of 10 bases. The CDR3 DNA reads as TGTGCCAGCAGCCAAGGAGTGGGGCCCCAAGAGACCCAGTACTTC. It codes for CASSQGVGPQETQYF.

The chain couples TRBV4-1 to TRBJ2-1; TRBD2 is a possible D gene (6 bases). The germline V gene has CDR1 MGHRA and CDR2 YSYEKL. V gave up 0 bases and J gave up 9 bases, with 18 bases separating them. This CDR3 has 16 amino acids. DNA of the CDR3: TGCGCCAGCAGCCAAGAGTTTCGGCGGGATAGGTTTGAGCAGTTCTTC. Amino acid sequence: CASSQEFRRDRFEQFF.

The V and J genes are TRBV5-4 and TRBJ1-1; 7 bases are a match to TRBD1. Germline V CDR1 and CDR2: SGHNT, YYREEE (reference sequence). This CDR3 is 13 amino acids long. V lost 3 bases to trimming and J lost 11 bases; unmatched junction nucleotides: 10. DNA for the CDR3: TGTGCCAGCAGCTCACGCGACAGGGTTGAGGCTTTCTTT. Protein: CASSSRDRVEAFF.

V and J are TRBV15 and TRBJ2-5, with 8 bases aligning to TRBD2. The CDR3 is made up of 14 amino acids. V lost 5 bases to trimming and J lost 4 bases; unmatched junction nucleotides: 6. The germline CDR1 and CDR2 sequences are LNHNV and YYDKDF (reference sequence). The CDR3 sequence is CATSPRTSIETQYF. The CDR3 DNA is TGTGCCACCAGCCCTCGGACTAGCATAGAGACCCAGTACTTC.

The J gene is TRBJ2-5, the V gene TRBV4-1; D might be TRBD1 (5 bases). Germline CDR1 MGHRA, CDR2 YSYEKL. V lost 0 bases to trimming and J lost 2 bases, with 10 bases between them. The CDR3 has 15 amino acids. This CDR3 reads CASSQDQSGQETQYF. The CDR3 coding sequence is TGCGCCAGCAGCCAAGATCAATCAGGGCAAGAGACCCAGTACTTC.

The rearrangement links TRBV25-1 to TRBJ1-2; tentative D call: TRBD1 (5 bases). There are 14 residues in the CDR3. CDR1 is MGHDK, CDR2 SYGVNS, per germline. The V gene lost 5 bases and the J gene lost 0 bases, with 10 bases spanning the gap. The CDR3 DNA sequence: TGTGCCAGCAGTTCCTCGGGGGCTAACTATGGCTACACCTTC. Its translation: CASSSSGANYGYTF.

The rearrangement joins TRBV7-3 to TRBJ2-3, with a tentative D call TRBD2 (6 bases). Germline CDR1 is SGHTA and CDR2 is FQGTGA. The CDR3 spans 15 residues. V was pared by 3 bases and J by 3 bases, with 13 bases between. CDR3 DNA sequence: TGTGCCAGCAGCTTCCTAGGCGGGAATACAGATACGCAGTATTTT. Protein sequence: CASSFLGGNTDTQYF.

CDR3 loop: CATFIGAGSYNEQFF. The CDR3 region has the DNA TGTGCCACCTTCATCGGGGCAGGCTCCTACAATGAGCAGTTCTTC. The chain couples TRBV18 to TRBJ2-1, with D perhaps TRBD1 or TRBD2 (5 bases each). Germline V gives CDR1 KGHSH, CDR2 LQKENI. This CDR3 region has 15 residues. The ends were cut back, 10 bases at V and 0 bases at J, with 16 bases in the middle.

This clonotype was counted between two and nine times. As DNA, the CDR3 is TGCGCCAGCAGCCAAGATCGGGGTGTGAACACTGAAGCTTTCTTT. This sequence encodes CASSQDRGVNTEAFF. V gene TRBV4-1 combines with J gene TRBJ1-1; D remains unclear. Trimming took off 0 bases at V and 0 bases at J, with 8 bases between the two ends. Germline CDR1 MGHRA, CDR2 YSYEKL. The CDR3 extends over 15 amino acids.

This chain links TRBV28 with TRBJ2-7; tentatively, D is TRBD2 (6 bases). CDR3 size: 14 residues. Germline-derived CDR1 and CDR2 are MDHEN and SYDVKM. V was pared by 10 bases and J by 2 bases, with 18 bases between. CDR3 sequence: CATGRDSPPYEQYF. The DNA for the CDR3 is TGTGCCACCGGCCGGGACTCACCTCCCTACGAGCAGTACTTC.

The rearrangement joins TRBV4-1 to TRBJ2-7; TRBD2 aligns across 11 bases. CDR1 is MGHRA, CDR2 YSYEKL, per germline. V shed 1 base and J 5 bases; nucleotides not matched to a gene: 7. The CDR3 loop spans 16 amino acids. The DNA of the CDR3 is TGCGCCAGCAGCCAAGTGGGACTAGCGGTTCGAGACGAGCAGTACTTC. Translating gives CASSQVGLAVRDEQYF.

This chain links TRBV2 with TRBJ2-7; no definite D call. Germline CDR1 is SNHLY and CDR2 is FYNNEI. The CDR3 contains 13 residues. V was trimmed by 3 bases and J by 2 bases, leaving 8 bases between them. The CDR3 region is CASSDPRAYEQYF. CDR3 bases: TGTGCCAGCAGTGACCCGCGCGCCTACGAGCAGTACTTC.

The J gene is TRBJ2-3, the V gene TRBV6-4; no reliable D call. The CDR3 totals 13 residues. The V end lost 2 bases, the J end lost 5 bases, and 8 bases lay between the germline ends. CDR1 is MRHNA and CDR2 is SNTAGT in the germline V gene. The CDR3 loop reads CASSDRRGDTQYF. Here the CDR3 DNA reads TGTGCCAGCAGTGACCGGAGAGGAGATACGCAGTATTTT.

The chain uses TRBV2 and TRBJ2-1, with TRBD2 matching 8 bases. Looked up from germline, CDR1 is SNHLY and CDR2 is FYNNEI. Trimming at V came to 10 bases and at J to 9 bases, leaving 8 bases not matched to a gene. The length of the CDR3 is 12 residues. The CDR3 spells CATTGGPFEQFF. The CDR3 bases are TGTGCCACAACGGGGGGGCCCTTTGAGCAGTTCTTC.

The V and J genes are TRBV12-3 or TRBV12-4 and TRBJ1-5, with 9 bases aligning to TRBD1. This CDR3 region has 15 residues. V shed 4 bases, J shed 6 bases, and the junction held 7 bases outside the gene matches. This CDR3 is CASSSGQGTGQPQHF. CDR3 sequence (DNA): TGTGCCAGCAGTTCGGGACAGGGAACGGGTCAGCCCCAGCATTTT.

The chain is built from TRBV27 and TRBJ2-5; 8 nucleotides line up with TRBD1. CDR1 and CDR2 from the germline V gene are MNHEY and SMNVEV (reference sequence). V gave up 1 base and J gave up 4 bases; unmatched junction bases: 8. This CDR3 comprises 16 residues. The CDR3 coding sequence is TGTGCCAGCAGTTTATTCGGGGACAGGCCTGGAGAGACCCAGTACTTC. This encodes CASSLFGDRPGETQYF.